The entry below gives a single TCR beta chain sequence along with its context. The source of the sample is a study of CD8 T cells in ankylosing spondylitis. Each CDR3 protein gets one entry after TCRdb re-called the 5' RACE reads with MiXCR. The data show 85,000 to 100,000 distinct CDR3 sequences, over 6.5% seen once. The CDR3 is 15 residues long. The trim removed 7 bases at V and 3 bases at J, leaving 11 bases unmatched. The V gene's germline CDR1 is LGHNA and CDR2 YNFKEQ. This chain connects TRBV4-2 to TRBJ2-7; 8 nucleotides line up with TRBD2. Input material: blood, either unsorted or a sorted T cell fraction (not recorded which). This receptor was taken from a male donor with ankylosing spondylitis or in good health (not recorded which). In DNA, the CDR3 is TGTGCCAGCACCCTATCAGCGGGAGAGGTCTACGAGCAGTACTTC. Protein product: CASTLSAGEVYEQYF.